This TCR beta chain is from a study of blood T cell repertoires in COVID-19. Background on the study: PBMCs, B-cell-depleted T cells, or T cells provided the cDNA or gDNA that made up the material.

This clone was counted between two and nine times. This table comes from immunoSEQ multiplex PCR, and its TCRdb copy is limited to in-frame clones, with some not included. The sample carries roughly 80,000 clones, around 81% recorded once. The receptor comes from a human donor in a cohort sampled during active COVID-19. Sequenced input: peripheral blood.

CDR3 nucleotides: TGTGCCAGCAGCTTACCAGGGATCAATCAGCCCCAGCATTTT. This encodes CASSLPGINQPQHF. The chain uses TRBV5-4 and TRBJ1-5; possibly TRBD1 for D (5 bases). The germline V and J ends were trimmed by 2 bases and 3 bases, with 9 bases remaining between them. CDR1 and CDR2 from the germline V gene are SGHNT and YYREEE (reference sequence). The CDR3 has 14 amino acids.